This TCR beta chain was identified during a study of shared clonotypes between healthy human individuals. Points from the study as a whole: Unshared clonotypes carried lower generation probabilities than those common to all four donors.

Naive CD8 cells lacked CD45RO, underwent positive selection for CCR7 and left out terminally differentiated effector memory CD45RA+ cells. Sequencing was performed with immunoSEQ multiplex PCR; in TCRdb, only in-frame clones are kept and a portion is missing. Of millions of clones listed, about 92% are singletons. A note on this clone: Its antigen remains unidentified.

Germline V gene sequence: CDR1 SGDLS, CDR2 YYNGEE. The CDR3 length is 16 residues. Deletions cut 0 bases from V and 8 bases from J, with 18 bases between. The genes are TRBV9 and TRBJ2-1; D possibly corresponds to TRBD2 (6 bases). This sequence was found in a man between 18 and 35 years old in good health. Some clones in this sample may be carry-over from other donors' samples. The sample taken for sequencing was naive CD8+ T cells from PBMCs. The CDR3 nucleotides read TGTGCCAGCAGCGTAGGGTCGGGAGCCCTTGGGGATGAGCAGTTCTTC. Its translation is CASSVGSGALGDEQFF.